A selection of T cell receptor beta chains follows, all from one sample in a study of blood T cell repertoires in COVID-19. TCRdb keeps only in-frame clones here, not all; method: immunoSEQ multiplex PCR. This table holds 25,000 to 30,000 clones, 60% to 85% found once. Sequences were obtained from peripheral blood. Source of these receptors: an older man with active or convalescent COVID-19. The CDR3 runs from the conserved cysteine through the conserved F or W. D genes are given only for firm matches. Clone size is given for some rows only: seen once, a few or many times, or a class if the clone is expanded.

d_call	clone_size	v_call	cdr3_length	j_call	cdr3_nt	cdr3_aa
-	-	TRBV27	11	TRBJ2-5	TGTGCCAGCCAGGAGGGTGGTACCCAGTACTTC	CASQEGGTQYF
-	-	TRBV27	13	TRBJ2-5	TGTGCCAGCAGAGCCGGGGGTCACGAGACCCAGTACTTC	CASRAGGHETQYF
-	few	TRBV5-1	16	TRBJ2-2	TGCGCCAGCACCCTTACCGGGACAACGAACACCGGGGAGCTGTTTTTT	CASTLTGTTNTGELFF
-	-	TRBV7-6	15	TRBJ1-6	TGTGCCAGCAGCTCAATGACAGGCACAAATTCACCCCTCCACTTT	CASSSMTGTNSPLHF
TRBD2	-	TRBV7-8	18	TRBJ2-1	TGTGCCAGCAGCTTAGCACCAAATTGGGGCGGGGGGTCCCATGAGCAGTTCTTC	CASSLAPNWGGGSHEQFF
TRBD2	-	TRBV6-1	17	TRBJ2-1	TGTGCCAGCAGTGAAGTGAAGTCAGCGGGGGGGAGGGATGAGCAGTTCTTC	CASSEVKSAGGRDEQFF
-	few	TRBV27	13	TRBJ2-7	TGTGCCAGCAGTTTAAACATAAACTACGAGCAGTACTTC	CASSLNINYEQYF
TRBD1	-	TRBV25-1	15	TRBJ2-3	TGTGCCAGCAGTTCCAGGACAGGGGGGACAGATACGCAGTATTTT	CASSSRTGGTDTQYF
TRBD2	-	TRBV19	14	TRBJ2-7	TGTGCCAGTGGACTAGCGGGGGGTCTCTACGAGCAGTACTTC	CASGLAGGLYEQYF
TRBD1	-	TRBV6-6	15	TRBJ2-1	TGTGCCAGCAGTAACTCCGGGACAGGGGGCAATGAGCAGTTCTTC	CASSNSGTGGNEQFF
TRBD1	-	TRBV9	14	TRBJ2-3	TGTGCCAGCAGCGTACTACAGGGGGGAGATACGCAGTATTTT	CASSVLQGGDTQYF
TRBD2	-	TRBV18	22	TRBJ2-7	TGTGCCAGCTCACCAATCAGGGGCGATCCGGGACTAGCGGGAGGCCGCTCCTACGAGCAGTACTTC	CASSPIRGDPGLAGGRSYEQYF
-	-	TRBV27	13	TRBJ1-2	TGTGCCAGCAGTTTACAGTATAACTATGGCTACACCTTC	CASSLQYNYGYTF
TRBD1	once	TRBV7-2	15	TRBJ1-2	TGTGCCAGCAGCTTAGGGACAGGGGGTGACTATGGCTACACCTTC	CASSLGTGGDYGYTF
TRBD1	-	TRBV6-2/TRBV6-3	15	TRBJ1-5	TGTGCCAGCAGTTACCGGACAGGGTTTGCTCAGCCCCAGCATTTT	CASSYRTGFAQPQHF
TRBD1	-	TRBV12-3/TRBV12-4	13	TRBJ1-1	TGTGCCAGCAGCCACCCCCGACAGGGGTGGGCTTTCTTT	CASSHPRQGWAFF
-	-	TRBV6-5	14	TRBJ2-3	TGTGCCAGCAGTTCAGGGTATAGCACAGATACGCAGTATTTT	CASSSGYSTDTQYF
TRBD1	-	TRBV4-2	16	TRBJ1-6	TGTGCCAGCAGCCAAGACCCCGGACAGGCGCATTCACCCCTCCACTTT	CASSQDPGQAHSPLHF
-	-	TRBV9	16	TRBJ2-1	TGTGCCAGCAGCGTAGGTCGGCGGGACCACTACAATGAGCAGTTCTTC	CASSVGRRDHYNEQFF
TRBD1	-	TRBV15	15	TRBJ2-5	TGTGCCACCAGCAGACGCTCGGGACAGCAAGAGACCCAGTACTTC	CATSRRSGQQETQYF
TRBD2	-	TRBV24-1	14	TRBJ2-7	TGTGCCACCAGTGATGGACTAGCGCGCGACGAGCAGTACTTC	CATSDGLARDEQYF
-	few	TRBV3-1/TRBV3-2	13	TRBJ2-1	TGTGCCAGCAGCCAAGACAGAAACAATGAGCAGTTCTTC	CASSQDRNNEQFF
-	-	TRBV7-3	15	TRBJ2-2	TGTGCCAGCGGACGCAAGGGGATTAACACCGGGGAGCTGTTTTTT	CASGRKGINTGELFF
-	-	TRBV19	14	TRBJ1-4	TGTGCCAGTAGTAATCCGGGAGCTAATGAAAAACTGTTTTTT	CASSNPGANEKLFF
-	-	TRBV6-1	18	TRBJ2-5	TGTGCCAGCAGTGAAAAGGCTAGCACCTCAAGGGCAAAAGAGACCCAGTACTTC	CASSEKASTSRAKETQYF
-	-	TRBV2	13	TRBJ1-1	TGTGCCAGCAGACAGAATTTGAACACTGAAGCTTTCTTT	CASRQNLNTEAFF
TRBD2	-	TRBV10-2	14	TRBJ2-1	TGCGCCAGCAGTATCCTAGCGGGGCACAATGAGCAGTTCTTC	CASSILAGHNEQFF
TRBD2	-	TRBV7-2	14	TRBJ2-7	TGTGCCAGCACCAACCTAGCGGGCCCCTACGAGCAGTACTTC	CASTNLAGPYEQYF
TRBD1	-	TRBV27	14	TRBJ1-1	TGTGCCAGCAGGCCCGGGACAGGGTATACTGAAGCTTTCTTT	CASRPGTGYTEAFF
TRBD1	-	TRBV18	13	TRBJ1-2	TGTGCCAGCTCACCAGATTACAGGGGAGGCTACACCTTC	CASSPDYRGGYTF
TRBD2	-	TRBV27	17	TRBJ2-1	TGTGCCAGCACCATGACTAGCGGGAGTGCTTATGCTAATGAGCAGTTCTTC	CASTMTSGSAYANEQFF
-	few	TRBV28	14	TRBJ1-2	TGTGCCATAGGAGGCAGGGTGGAGGGAAAGGGCTACACCTTC	CAIGGRVEGKGYTF
-	-	TRBV20-1	14	TRBJ2-2	TGCAGTGCTAGTGGGGACAAGCAAAGGGGGGAGCTGTTTTTT	CSASGDKQRGELFF
-	-	TRBV19	14	TRBJ1-2	TGTGCCAGTAGTATAGGTCGACTTGGCTATGGCTACACCTTC	CASSIGRLGYGYTF
TRBD1	-	TRBV2	12	TRBJ1-1	TGTGCCAGCACCCTAATACAGGGGGGAGCTTTCTTT	CASTLIQGGAFF